This is a list of T cell receptor beta chains from one sample in a study of blood T cell repertoires in COVID-19. Profiled with immunoSEQ multiplex PCR; TCRdb holds only in-frame clones, not every one. The sample consists of tens of thousands of clones, about 80% of them appearing once. The specimen sequenced was peripheral blood. Receptors were obtained from a woman at least 80 years old with acute or convalescent COVID-19. Both conserved end residues are part of each CDR3. The D gene is left open where the match is weak. Size values are once, few and many counts, or a class for expanded clones, and some rows have none.

TRBJ1-6 17 TRBV7-8 TRBD1 . CASSPRTGPSYNSPLHF TGTGCCAGCAGCCCAAGGACAGGGCCGAGCTATAATTCACCCCTCCACTTT
TRBJ1-2 14 TRBV25-1 TRBD1 . CASSPPGQGFGYTF TGTGCCAGCAGTCCTCCGGGACAGGGATTTGGCTACACCTTC
TRBJ2-7 13 TRBV5-4 . . CASSPPGANEQYF TGTGCCAGCAGCCCCCCGGGTGCTAACGAGCAGTACTTC
TRBJ1-6 14 TRBV4-1 TRBD1 few CASSSRDSYSPLHF TGCGCCAGCAGCAGCCGGGACAGCTATTCACCCCTCCACTTT
TRBJ1-5 14 TRBV5-4 . . CASSLQGGSQPQHF TGTGCCAGCAGTCTACAGGGAGGGAGTCAGCCCCAGCATTTT
TRBJ2-2 16 TRBV5-1 TRBD1 once CASSASTGANTGELFF TGCGCCAGCAGCGCAAGTACAGGGGCCAACACCGGGGAGCTGTTTTTT
TRBJ2-3 16 TRBV29-1 TRBD1 . CSVSDRGQGAVDTQYF TGCAGCGTGTCCGACAGGGGACAGGGGGCTGTAGATACGCAGTATTTT
TRBJ2-5 11 TRBV29-1 TRBD2 . CSVGGGQTQYF TGCAGCGTGGGGGGGGGACAGACCCAGTACTTC
TRBJ2-3 15 TRBV7-3 . . CASSLRTRGTDTQYF TGTGCCAGCAGCTTACGGACAAGGGGCACAGATACGCAGTATTTT
TRBJ2-3 18 TRBV7-8 TRBD2 . CASSSRRTSGGSTDTQYF TGTGCCAGCAGCTCAAGAAGGACTAGCGGGGGTAGCACAGATACGCAGTATTTT
TRBJ2-2 16 TRBV7-2 TRBD2 . CASSPRTSGRAGELFF TGTGCCAGCAGCCCGCGGACTAGCGGGAGGGCCGGGGAGCTGTTTTTT
TRBJ1-1 13 TRBV6-4 . . CASSEGVDTEAFF TGTGCCAGCAGTGAAGGGGTGGACACTGAAGCTTTCTTT
TRBJ1-1 16 TRBV6-1 . . CASSEEPVQANTEAFF TGTGCCAGCAGTGAAGAACCTGTCCAGGCTAACACTGAAGCTTTCTTT
TRBJ2-5 12 TRBV2 . . CASRADQETQYF TGTGCCAGCAGGGCAGACCAAGAGACCCAGTACTTC
TRBJ2-7 14 TRBV18 . once CASSPPGSRDEQYF TGTGCCAGCTCACCACCGGGAAGCAGGGACGAGCAGTACTTC
TRBJ2-5 15 TRBV4-1 TRBD2 few CASSQTSGAPIGQYF TGCGCCAGCAGCCAGACTAGCGGGGCCCCAATTGGCCAGTACTTC
TRBJ2-3 13 TRBV10-1 . . CASSLGAGDTQYF TGCGCCAGCAGTCTGGGGGCAGGAGATACGCAGTATTTT
TRBJ2-1 16 TRBV19 . . CASSMGRGSSYNEQFF TGTGCCAGTAGTATGGGAAGGGGCAGCTCCTACAATGAGCAGTTCTTC
TRBJ2-2 15 TRBV30 TRBD2 . CAWSPLAGDTGELFF TGTGCCTGGAGTCCTCTAGCGGGAGACACCGGGGAGCTGTTTTTT
TRBJ1-6 14 TRBV10-2 TRBD1 . CASSRTGGNSPLHF TGCGCCAGCAGTCGGACAGGGGGAAATTCACCCCTCCACTTT
TRBJ2-1 15 TRBV4-1 . . CASSYDYRAYNEQFF TGCGCCAGCAGCTACGACTACCGAGCCTACAATGAGCAGTTCTTC
TRBJ2-7 15 TRBV7-9 . . CASSLGPVQGFEQYF TGTGCCAGCAGCTTAGGCCCAGTTCAGGGTTTCGAGCAGTACTTC
TRBJ2-7 12 TRBV27 . . CASSYPAGEQYF TGTGCCAGCAGTTACCCGGCCGGGGAGCAGTACTTC
TRBJ2-1 11 TRBV20-1 . . CTPGRGNEQFF TGCACCCCCGGACGGGGCAATGAGCAGTTCTTC
TRBJ1-3 13 TRBV6-5 . . CASSSEIGNTIYF TGTGCCAGCAGTTCCGAGATTGGAAACACCATATATTTT
TRBJ2-5 15 TRBV2 TRBD1 few CASKRLGQGAETQYF TGTGCCAGCAAACGTTTGGGACAGGGGGCGGAGACCCAGTACTTC
TRBJ2-7 15 TRBV6-6 . . CASINMGGGGYEQYF TGTGCCAGCATCAACATGGGGGGAGGTGGCTACGAGCAGTACTTC
TRBJ2-3 15 TRBV6-5 . . CASSQRTTVADTQYF TGTGCCAGCAGCCAGCGAACTACGGTGGCAGATACGCAGTATTTT
TRBJ2-3 20 TRBV9 TRBD2 . CASSVRLAGELNLSTDTQYF TGTGCCAGCAGCGTCAGACTAGCGGGGGAACTAAACCTAAGCACAGATACGCAGTATTTT
TRBJ2-1 14 TRBV11-2 . . CASSLSGTYNEQFF TGTGCCAGCAGCTTAAGCGGCACGTACAATGAGCAGTTCTTC
TRBJ2-3 15 TRBV28 . once CASSFEGPAGYTQYF TGTGCCAGCAGTTTCGAGGGTCCAGCCGGGTATACGCAGTATTTT
TRBJ2-3 18 TRBV7-3 . . CASSLMSTGPYGTDTQYF TGTGCCAGCAGCTTAATGTCCACAGGGCCCTATGGCACAGATACGCAGTATTTT
TRBJ2-7 12 TRBV2 . few CASSRQSYEQYF TGTGCCAGCAGTCGACAGTCCTACGAGCAGTACTTC
TRBJ1-2 16 TRBV5-6 . . CASSLAGGEVYYGYTF TGTGCCAGCAGCTTGGCGGGGGGCGAGGTATACTATGGCTACACCTTC
TRBJ2-7 13 TRBV7-6 . . CASSLQGSTEQYF TGTGCCAGCAGCTTACAGGGCTCTACGGAGCAGTACTTC
TRBJ1-1 14 TRBV15 . . CATSRDVQNTEAFF TGTGCCACCAGCAGAGATGTACAGAACACTGAAGCTTTCTTT
TRBJ2-3 16 TRBV23-1 TRBD2 . CASSQSSSGRGNTQYF TGCGCCAGCAGTCAATCTTCTAGCGGGAGGGGGAATACGCAGTATTTT
TRBJ2-7 13 TRBV19 . . CASSPQVFIEQYF TGTGCCAGTAGCCCACAGGTGTTCATCGAGCAGTACTTC
TRBJ2-1 15 TRBV11-2 TRBD2 . CASSFLLAGKNEQFF TGTGCCAGCAGCTTCTTACTAGCGGGGAAAAATGAGCAGTTCTTC
TRBJ1-2 13 TRBV27 . few CASSSTANYGYTF TGTGCCAGCAGTTCGACAGCTAACTATGGCTACACCTTC
TRBJ2-1 14 TRBV11-3 TRBD2 . CASSGGGFHNEQFF TGTGCCAGCAGCGGCGGGGGGTTCCACAATGAGCAGTTCTTC
TRBJ1-2 11 TRBV2 . . CASSDGYGYTF TGTGCCAGCAGTGACGGCTATGGCTACACCTTC
TRBJ1-6 14 TRBV5-1 . . CASSSGTLDSPLHF TGCGCCAGCAGCTCCGGGACATTGGATTCACCCCTCCACTTT
TRBJ2-2 16 TRBV12-2 . . CASRRVTDKNTGELFF TGTGCAAGTCGCCGAGTGACAGACAAGAACACCGGGGAGCTGTTTTTT
TRBJ1-2 12 TRBV7-2 . many CASSGAGYGYTF TGTGCCAGCAGCGGAGCAGGGTATGGCTACACCTTC
TRBJ1-4 16 TRBV5-4 TRBD1 . CASSVRQGVTNEKLFF TGTGCCAGCAGCGTCCGACAGGGTGTAACTAATGAAAAACTGTTTTTT
TRBJ2-7 14 TRBV3-1/TRBV3-2 . . CASSPRLHSYEQYF TGTGCCAGCAGCCCGCGACTCCACTCCTACGAGCAGTACTTC
TRBJ1-3 14 TRBV5-1 . few CASSLASSGNTIYF TGCGCCAGCAGCTTGGCATCCTCTGGAAACACCATATATTTT
TRBJ1-5 16 TRBV7-2 TRBD1 . CASSLGQGKGNQPQHF TGTGCCAGCAGCTTAGGACAGGGGAAAGGCAATCAGCCCCAGCATTTT
TRBJ2-5 14 TRBV27 . . CASSPSSGKETQYF TGTGCCAGCAGTCCCTCCTCGGGGAAAGAGACCCAGTACTTC
TRBJ1-3 13 TRBV7-2 . . CASSADNGNTIYF TGTGCCAGCAGCGCGGATAACGGAAACACCATATATTTT
TRBJ2-2 15 TRBV27 TRBD1 medium-sized CASHRQGAGTGELFF TGTGCCAGCCATCGACAGGGGGCAGGAACCGGGGAGCTGTTTTTT
TRBJ1-1 16 TRBV4-1 . . CASSPWMDSLNTEAFF TGCGCCAGCAGCCCCTGGATGGACAGCCTGAACACTGAAGCTTTCTTT
TRBJ2-7 15 TRBV7-2 TRBD2 . CASSLDSGITYEQYF TGTGCCAGCAGCTTAGATAGCGGGATTACCTACGAGCAGTACTTC
TRBJ2-3 14 TRBV5-4 TRBD1 . CASSFGTDPYTQYF TGTGCCAGCAGCTTCGGGACAGATCCCTACACGCAGTATTTT